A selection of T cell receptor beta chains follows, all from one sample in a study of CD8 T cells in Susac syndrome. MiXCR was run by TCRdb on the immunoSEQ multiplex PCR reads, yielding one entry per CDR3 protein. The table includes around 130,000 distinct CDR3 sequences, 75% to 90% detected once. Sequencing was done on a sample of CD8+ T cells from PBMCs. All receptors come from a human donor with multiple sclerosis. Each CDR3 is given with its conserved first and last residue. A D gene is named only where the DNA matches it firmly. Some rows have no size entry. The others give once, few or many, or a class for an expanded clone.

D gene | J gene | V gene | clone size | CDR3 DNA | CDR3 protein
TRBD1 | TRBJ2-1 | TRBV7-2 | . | TGTGCCATCCGACAGGGGGCGCGTAATGAGCAGTTCTTC | CAIRQGARNEQFF
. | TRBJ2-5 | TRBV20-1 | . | TGCAGTGCTAGAGATTACTATGTAGGGGGAGAGACCCAGTACTTC | CSARDYYVGGETQYF
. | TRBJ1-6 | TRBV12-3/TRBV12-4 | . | TGTGCCAGCAGTCCAACAGGGAGGGGATCACCCCTCCACTTT | CASSPTGRGSPLHF
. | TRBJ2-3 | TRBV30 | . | TGTGCCTGGAGTGCGGCTAGAAGCACAGATACGCAGTATTTT | CAWSAARSTDTQYF
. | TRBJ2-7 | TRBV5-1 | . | TGCGCCAGCAGCTACTCGGACGGAACCGACGAGCAGTACTTC | CASSYSDGTDEQYF
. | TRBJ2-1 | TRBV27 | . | TGTGCCAGCAGTTTTATGGGGGATCCGGTCAATGAGCAGTTCTTC | CASSFMGDPVNEQFF
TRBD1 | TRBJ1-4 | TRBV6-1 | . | TGTGCCAGCACCCAGAGAGGGGGCGCGGCTAATGAAAAACTGTTTTTT | CASTQRGGAANEKLFF
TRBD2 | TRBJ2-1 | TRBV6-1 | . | TGTGCCAGCAGTGAGGAACTAGCGGGGTTTTCCTACAATGAGCAGTTCTTC | CASSEELAGFSYNEQFF
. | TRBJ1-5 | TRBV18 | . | TGTGCCAGCTCACCCCGAAGGGACAATCGGAATTACCTTAGCAATCAGCCCCAGCATTTT | CASSPRRDNRNYLSNQPQHF
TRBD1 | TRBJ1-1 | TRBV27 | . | TGTGCCAGCAGTTTATCACAGGGGGCGGAAGCTTTCTTT | CASSLSQGAEAFF
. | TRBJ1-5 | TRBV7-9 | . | TGTGCCAGCTCCGACTTTAGCAATCAGCCCCAGCATTTT | CASSDFSNQPQHF
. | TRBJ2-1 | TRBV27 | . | TGTGCCAGCAGTTTACGGGGGGCAGGTGAGCAGTTCTTC | CASSLRGAGEQFF
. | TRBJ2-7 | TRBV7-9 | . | TGTGCCAGCAGCCCCATCCAAGGATCCTGGTACGAGCAGTACTTC | CASSPIQGSWYEQYF
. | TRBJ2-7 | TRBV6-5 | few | TGTGCCAGCAGTTACTCTGAGGGGTCTCAAGAGCAGTACTTC | CASSYSEGSQEQYF
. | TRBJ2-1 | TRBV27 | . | TGTGCCAGCAGTTCCGGGACCGCCTGGAATGAGCAGTTCTTC | CASSSGTAWNEQFF
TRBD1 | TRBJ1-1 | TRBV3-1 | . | TGTGCCAGCAGCCCAGGATCAGGGGGCACAGCTTTCTTT | CASSPGSGGTAFF
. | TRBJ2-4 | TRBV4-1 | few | TGCGCCAGCAGCCAAAACCCAGTTCGTTTAGCCAAAAACATTCAGTACTTC | CASSQNPVRLAKNIQYF
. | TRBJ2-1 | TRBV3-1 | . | TGTGCCAGCAGCCAGGAGCGGCTGCTGGGCTACAATGAGCAGTTCTTC | CASSQERLLGYNEQFF
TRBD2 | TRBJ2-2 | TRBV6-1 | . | TGTGCCAGCAGTCCCGAGGAGCGGGAGAACACCGGGGAGCTGTTTTTT | CASSPEERENTGELFF
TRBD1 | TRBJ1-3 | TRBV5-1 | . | TGCGCCAGCAGCTTGGACAGGGGTTACTCTGGAAACACCATATATTTT | CASSLDRGYSGNTIYF
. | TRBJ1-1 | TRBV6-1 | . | TGTGCCAGTCGCCCGCCAGGAAACACTGAAGCTTTCTTT | CASRPPGNTEAFF
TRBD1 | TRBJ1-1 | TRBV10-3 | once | TGTGCCATCAGTGAAAATCCAGGGGGCACTGAAGCTTTCTTT | CAISENPGGTEAFF
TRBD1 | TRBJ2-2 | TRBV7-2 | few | TGTGCCAGCAGTCGTGGACAGGGTACCGGGGAGCTGTTTTTT | CASSRGQGTGELFF
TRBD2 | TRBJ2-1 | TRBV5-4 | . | TGTGCCAGCAGCCACGGACTAGAGTTGAATGAGCAGTTCTTC | CASSHGLELNEQFF
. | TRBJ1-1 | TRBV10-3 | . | TGTGCCATCAGTGAATTCAATCGGGGGATTATGAACACTGAAGCTTTCTTT | CAISEFNRGIMNTEAFF
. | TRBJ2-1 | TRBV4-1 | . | TGCGCCAGCAGCCCACTTGGGGTGTCCTACAATGAGCAGTTCTTC | CASSPLGVSYNEQFF
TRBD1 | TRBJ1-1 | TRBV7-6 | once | TGTGCCAGCAGCATAGAGACAGGGACTGAAGCTTTCTTT | CASSIETGTEAFF
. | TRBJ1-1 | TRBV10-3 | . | TGTGCCATCAGCTCGGGTCTGAACACTGAAGCTTTCTTT | CAISSGLNTEAFF
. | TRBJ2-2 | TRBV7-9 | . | TGTGCCAGCAGCTTAGCGGGAAAGAACACCGGGGAGCTGTTTTTT | CASSLAGKNTGELFF
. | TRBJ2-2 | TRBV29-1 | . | TGCAGCGTTAGCGGCGCCGCCGGGGAGCTGTTTTTT | CSVSGAAGELFF
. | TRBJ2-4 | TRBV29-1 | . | TGCAGCGTGAGTTATCTAGCCAAAAACATTCAGTACTTC | CSVSYLAKNIQYF
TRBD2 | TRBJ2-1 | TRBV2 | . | TGTGCCAGCAGTCTTACCGGGGGGACCTACAATGAGCAGTTCTTC | CASSLTGGTYNEQFF